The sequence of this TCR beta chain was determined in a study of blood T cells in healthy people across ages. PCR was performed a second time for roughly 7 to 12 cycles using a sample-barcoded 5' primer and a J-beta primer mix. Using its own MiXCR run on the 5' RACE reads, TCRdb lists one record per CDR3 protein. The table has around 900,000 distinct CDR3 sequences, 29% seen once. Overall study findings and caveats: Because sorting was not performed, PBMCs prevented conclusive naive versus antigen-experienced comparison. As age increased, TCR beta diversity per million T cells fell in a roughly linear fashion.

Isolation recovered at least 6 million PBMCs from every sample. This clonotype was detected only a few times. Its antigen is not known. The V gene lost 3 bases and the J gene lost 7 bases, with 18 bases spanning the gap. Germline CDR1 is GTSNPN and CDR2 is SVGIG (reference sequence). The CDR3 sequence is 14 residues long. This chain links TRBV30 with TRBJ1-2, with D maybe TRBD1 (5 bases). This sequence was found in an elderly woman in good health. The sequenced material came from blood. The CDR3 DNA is TGTGCCTGGAGAGGGGTAGATTATTCGGGTGGCTACACCTTC. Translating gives CAWRGVDYSGGYTF.